The T cell receptor (beta chain) described here comes from a study of T cells in tuberculosis. Across the whole study: Within 7 days of starting treatment, or before, PBMC were stored.

The time point was: new active TB diagnosis, blood taken before or within 7 days of starting treatment. General study findings and limits: Shorter CDR3-alpha in active tuberculosis partly drove smaller distances. Smaller distances to GMM-specific TCRs suggested their expansion in active tuberculosis.

Both ends counted, the CDR3 spans 12 residues. Germline V gives CDR1 MNHNY, CDR2 SVGAGI (reference sequence). TCRdb keeps only in-frame clones here, not all; method: immunoSEQ multiplex PCR. The sample has about 30,000 clones; approximately 89% are singletons. Concerning this clone: Its cognate antigen is unknown. The conserved phenylalanine or tryptophan is not found at the CDR3 terminus, so this likely reflects a read error. Because the CDR3's place on the DNA is in doubt, the DNA is left out and the CDR3 is given as listed by TCRdb.

The source was PBMCs, collected at tuberculosis diagnosis. This TCR was recovered from an adult with tuberculosis. The chain links TRBV6-6 to TRBJ1-2; TRBD1, as called in the table, went unchecked against the DNA. This CDR3 is CASSSNSGTVTS.